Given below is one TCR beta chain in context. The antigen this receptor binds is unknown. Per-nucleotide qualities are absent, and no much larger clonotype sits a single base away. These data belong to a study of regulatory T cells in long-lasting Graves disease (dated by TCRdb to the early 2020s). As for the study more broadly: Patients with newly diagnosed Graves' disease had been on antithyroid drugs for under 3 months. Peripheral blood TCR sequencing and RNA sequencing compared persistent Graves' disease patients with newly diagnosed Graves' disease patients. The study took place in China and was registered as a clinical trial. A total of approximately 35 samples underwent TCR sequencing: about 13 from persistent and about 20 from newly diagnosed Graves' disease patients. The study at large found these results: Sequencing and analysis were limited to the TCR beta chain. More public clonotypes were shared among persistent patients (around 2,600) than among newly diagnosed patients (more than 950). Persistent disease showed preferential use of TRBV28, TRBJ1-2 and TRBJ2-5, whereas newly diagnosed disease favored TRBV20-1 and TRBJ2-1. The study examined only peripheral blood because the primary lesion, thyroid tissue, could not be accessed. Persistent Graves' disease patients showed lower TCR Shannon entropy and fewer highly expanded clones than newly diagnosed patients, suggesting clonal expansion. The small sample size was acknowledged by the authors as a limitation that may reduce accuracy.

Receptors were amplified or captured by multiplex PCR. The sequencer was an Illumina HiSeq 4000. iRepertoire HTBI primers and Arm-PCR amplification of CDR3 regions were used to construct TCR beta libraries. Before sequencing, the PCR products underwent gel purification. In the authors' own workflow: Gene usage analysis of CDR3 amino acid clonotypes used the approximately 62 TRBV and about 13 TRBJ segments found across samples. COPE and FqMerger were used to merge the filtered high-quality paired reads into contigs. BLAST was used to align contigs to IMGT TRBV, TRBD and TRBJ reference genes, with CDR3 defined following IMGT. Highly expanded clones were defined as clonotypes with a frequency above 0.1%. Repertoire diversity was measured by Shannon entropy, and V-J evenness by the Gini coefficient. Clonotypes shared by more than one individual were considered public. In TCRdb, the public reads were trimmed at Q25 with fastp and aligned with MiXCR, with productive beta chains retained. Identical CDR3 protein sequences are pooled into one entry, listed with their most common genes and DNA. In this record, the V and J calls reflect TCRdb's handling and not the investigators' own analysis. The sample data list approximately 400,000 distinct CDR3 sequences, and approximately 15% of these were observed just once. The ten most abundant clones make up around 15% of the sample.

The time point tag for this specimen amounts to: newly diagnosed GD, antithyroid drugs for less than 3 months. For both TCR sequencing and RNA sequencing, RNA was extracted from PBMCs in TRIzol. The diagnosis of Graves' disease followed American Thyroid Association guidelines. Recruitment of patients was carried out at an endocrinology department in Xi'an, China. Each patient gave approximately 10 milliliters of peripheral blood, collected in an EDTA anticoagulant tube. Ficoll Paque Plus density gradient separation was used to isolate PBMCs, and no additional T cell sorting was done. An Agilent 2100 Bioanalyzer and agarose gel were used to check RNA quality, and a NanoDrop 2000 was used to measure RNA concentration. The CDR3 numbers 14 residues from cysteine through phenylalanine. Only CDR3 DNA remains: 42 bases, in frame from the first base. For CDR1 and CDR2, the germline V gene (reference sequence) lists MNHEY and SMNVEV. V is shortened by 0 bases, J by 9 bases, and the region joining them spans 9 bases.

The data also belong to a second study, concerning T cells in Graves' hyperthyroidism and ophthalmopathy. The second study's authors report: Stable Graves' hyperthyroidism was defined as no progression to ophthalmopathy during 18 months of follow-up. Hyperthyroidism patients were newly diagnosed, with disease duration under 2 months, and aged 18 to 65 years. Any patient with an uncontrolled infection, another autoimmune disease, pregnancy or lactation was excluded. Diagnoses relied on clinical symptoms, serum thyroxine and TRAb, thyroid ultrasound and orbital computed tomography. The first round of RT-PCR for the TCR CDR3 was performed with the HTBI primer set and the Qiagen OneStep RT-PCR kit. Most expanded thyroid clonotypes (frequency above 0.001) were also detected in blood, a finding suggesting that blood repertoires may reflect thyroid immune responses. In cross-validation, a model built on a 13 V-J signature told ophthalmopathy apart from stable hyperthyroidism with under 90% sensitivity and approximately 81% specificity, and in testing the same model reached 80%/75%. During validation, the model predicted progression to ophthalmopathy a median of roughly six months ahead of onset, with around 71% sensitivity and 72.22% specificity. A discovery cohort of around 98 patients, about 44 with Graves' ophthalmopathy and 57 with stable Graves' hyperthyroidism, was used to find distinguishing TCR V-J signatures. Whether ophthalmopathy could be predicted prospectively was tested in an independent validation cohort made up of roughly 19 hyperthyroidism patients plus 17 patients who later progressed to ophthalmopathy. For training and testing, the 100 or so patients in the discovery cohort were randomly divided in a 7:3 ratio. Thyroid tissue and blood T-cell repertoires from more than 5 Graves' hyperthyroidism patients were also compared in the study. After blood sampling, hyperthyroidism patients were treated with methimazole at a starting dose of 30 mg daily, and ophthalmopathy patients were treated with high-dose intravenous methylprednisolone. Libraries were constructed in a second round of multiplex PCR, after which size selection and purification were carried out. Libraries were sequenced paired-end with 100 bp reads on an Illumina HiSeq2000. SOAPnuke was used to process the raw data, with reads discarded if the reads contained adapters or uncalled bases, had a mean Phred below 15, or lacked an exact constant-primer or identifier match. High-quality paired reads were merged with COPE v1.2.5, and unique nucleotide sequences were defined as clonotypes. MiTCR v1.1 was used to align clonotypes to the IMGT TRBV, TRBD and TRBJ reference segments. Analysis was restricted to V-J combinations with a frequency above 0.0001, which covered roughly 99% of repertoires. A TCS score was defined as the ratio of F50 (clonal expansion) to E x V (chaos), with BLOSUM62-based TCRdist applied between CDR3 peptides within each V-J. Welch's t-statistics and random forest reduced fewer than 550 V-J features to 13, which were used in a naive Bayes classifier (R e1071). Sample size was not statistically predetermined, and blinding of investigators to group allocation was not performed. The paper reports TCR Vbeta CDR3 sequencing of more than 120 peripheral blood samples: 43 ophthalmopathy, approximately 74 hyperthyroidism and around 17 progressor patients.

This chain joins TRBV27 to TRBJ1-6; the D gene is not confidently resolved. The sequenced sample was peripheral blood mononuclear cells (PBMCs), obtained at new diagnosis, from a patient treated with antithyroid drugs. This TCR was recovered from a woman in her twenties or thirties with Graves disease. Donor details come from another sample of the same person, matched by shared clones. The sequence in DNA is TGTGCCAGCAGTTTATCGGCGGAGGGTTCACCCCTCCACTTT. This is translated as CASSLSAEGSPLHF.